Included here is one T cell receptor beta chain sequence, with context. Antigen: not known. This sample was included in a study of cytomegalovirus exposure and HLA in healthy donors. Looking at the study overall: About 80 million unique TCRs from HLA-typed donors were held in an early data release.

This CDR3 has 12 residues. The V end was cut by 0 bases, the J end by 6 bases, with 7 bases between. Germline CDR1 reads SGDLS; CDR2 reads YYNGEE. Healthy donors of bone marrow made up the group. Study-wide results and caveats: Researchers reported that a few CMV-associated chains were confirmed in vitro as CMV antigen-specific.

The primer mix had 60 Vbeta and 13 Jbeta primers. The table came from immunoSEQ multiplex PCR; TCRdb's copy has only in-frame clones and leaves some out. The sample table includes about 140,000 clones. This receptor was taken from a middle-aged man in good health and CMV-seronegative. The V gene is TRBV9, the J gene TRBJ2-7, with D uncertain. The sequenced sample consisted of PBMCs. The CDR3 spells CASSVELGEQYF. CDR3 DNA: TGTGCCAGCAGCGTAGAACTTGGCGAGCAGTACTTC.